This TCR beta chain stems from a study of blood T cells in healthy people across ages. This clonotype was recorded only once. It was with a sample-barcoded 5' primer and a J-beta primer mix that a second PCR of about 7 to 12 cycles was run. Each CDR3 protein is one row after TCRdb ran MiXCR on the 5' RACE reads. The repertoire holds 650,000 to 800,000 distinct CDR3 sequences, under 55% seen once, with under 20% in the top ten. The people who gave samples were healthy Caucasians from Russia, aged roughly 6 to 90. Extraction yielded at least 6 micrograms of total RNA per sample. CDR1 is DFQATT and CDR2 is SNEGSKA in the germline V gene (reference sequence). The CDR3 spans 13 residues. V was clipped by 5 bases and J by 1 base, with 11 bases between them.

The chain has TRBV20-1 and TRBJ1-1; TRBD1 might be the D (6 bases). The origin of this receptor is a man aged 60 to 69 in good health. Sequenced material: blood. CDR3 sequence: CSAGRGQNTEAFF. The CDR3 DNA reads TGCAGTGCTGGACGGGGGCAGAACACTGAAGCTTTCTTT.